This entry lists 3 T cell receptor beta chains sequenced from one sample in a study of Ad26.COV2.S vaccination and SARS-CoV-2 variants. Treatment described: around 19 received Ad26.COV2.S at low or high dose, single or two shots; a few received placebo; per-sample allocation not given. On day 63 after the first injection, vaccine and placebo recipients gave samples. Method: immunoSEQ multiplex PCR; TCRdb's copy keeps in-frame clones and lacks some. Here the sample spans about 350,000 clones, 86% being singletons. This specimen was peripheral blood, taken in a trial of Ad26.COV2.S vaccine versus placebo. Receptors originate from a person between 18 and 65 years old who received the Ad26.COV2.S COVID-19 vaccine or a placebo.

The rearrangement links TRBV7-9 to TRBJ2-3, with a weak D call TRBD2 (6 bases). The CDR3 covers 16 residues. Trimming removed 2 bases at V and 1 base at J, with 13 bases between. CDR1 is SEHNR and CDR2 is FQNEAQ in the germline V gene (reference sequence). CDR3 region: CASSLSTGERTDTQYF. The CDR3 DNA sequence: TGTGCCAGCAGCTTATCTACGGGAGAGCGCACAGATACGCAGTATTTT.

V is TRBV24-1 and J is TRBJ2-1; the D call may be TRBD1 or TRBD2 (5 bases each). Germline V gene data show CDR1 as KGHDR and CDR2 as SFDVKD. Between the trimmed V and J ends, which lost 5 bases and 7 bases, there was a span of 17 bases. This CDR3 has 15 amino acids. The CDR3 loop is CATSVRLGETNEQFF. In nucleotides, the CDR3 is TGTGCCACCAGTGTGAGGTTGGGGGAAACTAATGAGCAGTTCTTC.

The J gene is TRBJ2-7, the V gene TRBV7-9, with 8 bases that match TRBD2. Unmatched junction bases numbered 6, after V lost 8 bases and J lost 3 bases. This CDR3 has 13 amino acids. Per the germline V gene, CDR1 is SEHNR and CDR2 is FQNEAQ (reference sequence). In nucleotides, the CDR3 is TGTGCCAGCTCGAGTAGCGGGAACTACGAGCAGTACTTC. It translates to CASSSSGNYEQYF.